One sample yielded the 23 T cell receptor beta chains listed below, sequenced in a study of blood T cell repertoires in COVID-19. Profiled with immunoSEQ multiplex PCR; TCRdb holds only in-frame clones, not every one. Of 200,000 or so clones listed, approximately 90% are singletons. Sequencing was performed on peripheral blood. These receptors were taken from a man aged 30 to 39 with COVID-19, enrolled during active disease.

V and J are TRBV7-9 and TRBJ1-2, with D possibly being TRBD1 (5 bases). The ends were cut back, 5 bases at V and 4 bases at J, with 11 bases in the middle. Germline V gene lookup returns CDR1 SEHNR and CDR2 FQNEAQ (reference sequence). This CDR3 has 13 residues. The CDR3 sequence is CASSLDRIYGYTF. The CDR3 DNA reads as TGTGCCAGCAGCCTTGACAGAATCTATGGCTACACCTTC.

This clone was picked up a small number of times. V is TRBV10-3 and J is TRBJ2-1; maybe TRBD2 (6 bases). CDR3 length equals 14 residues. CDR1 is ENHRY and CDR2 is SYGVKD in the germline V gene. V lost 10 bases to trimming and J lost 1 base, with 14 bases between them. The CDR3 here is CATWEARSYNEQFF. CDR3 coding DNA: TGTGCCACCTGGGAGGCGCGATCCTACAATGAGCAGTTCTTC.

In this sample, this clone turned up once. V gene TRBV27 combines with J gene TRBJ1-5; no definite D call. This CDR3 contains 16 residues. Germline V gene data show CDR1 as MNHEY and CDR2 as SMNVEV (reference sequence). V was cut by 6 bases and J by 4 bases, with 19 bases left in between. CDR3 in DNA: TGTGCCAGCAGCCAATGGCCGGCGGCGGGGAATCAGCCCCAGCATTTT. Translation: CASSQWPAAGNQPQHF.

The chain carries TRBV11-1 and TRBJ1-6; 7 bases map to TRBD1. Trimming cost V 0 bases and J 3 bases; bases outside gene matches: 2. This CDR3 has 16 residues. CDR1 and CDR2 (germline): SGHAT, FQDESV (reference sequence). This CDR3 is CASSLAGQFYNSPLHF. CDR3 DNA sequence: TGTGCCAGCAGCTTAGCGGGACAGTTCTATAATTCACCCCTCCACTTT.

J is TRBJ2-7 and V is TRBV7-9, with 7 bases lining up with TRBD2. J gave up 3 bases and V 5 bases, and 7 bases lay outside the gene matches. This CDR3 spans 14 amino acids. Germline CDR1 SEHNR, CDR2 FQNEAQ (reference sequence). The CDR3 bases are TGTGCCAGCAGCCCCTCGCTAGCGGACTACGAGCAGTACTTC. It yields the protein CASSPSLADYEQYF. Using reference TRBV7-9 and TRBJ2-7 for the parts outside the CDR3, the full variable domain is DTGVSQNPRHKITKRGQNVTFRCDPISEHNRLYWYRQTLGQGPEFLTYFQNEAQLEKSRLLSDRFSAERPKGSFSTLEIQRTEQGDSAMYLCASSPSLADYEQYFGPGTRLTVT.

This clone was found once. The V gene is TRBV9, the J gene TRBJ2-5, with 10 bases identical to TRBD2. In germline, CDR1 is SGDLS, CDR2 YYNGEE. There are 15 residues in the CDR3. V lost 1 base and J lost 4; bases outside the gene matches: 4. CDR3 coding DNA: TGTGCCAGCAGCGTAACGACTAGCGGGCGAGAGACCCAGTACTTC. Translated: CASSVTTSGRETQYF.

The gene calls are TRBV9 and TRBJ1-5, with D possibly matching TRBD1 (5 bases). The CDR3 totals 14 residues. V gave up 3 bases and J gave up 5 bases, with 12 bases separating them. Looked up from germline, CDR1 is SGDLS and CDR2 is YYNGEE. CDR3 residues: CASSEGQKYQPQHF. CDR3 DNA: TGTGCCAGCAGCGAGGGGCAGAAGTATCAGCCCCAGCATTTT. The full variable domain, in which reference TRBV9 and TRBJ1-5 provide the parts outside the CDR3, is DSGVTQTPKHLITATGQRVTLRCSPRSGDLSVYWYQQSLDQGLQFLIQYYNGEERAKGNILERFSAQQFPDLHSELNLSSLELGDSALYFCASSEGQKYQPQHFGDGTRLSIL.

The genes are TRBV7-3 and TRBJ1-2; D gene uncertain. Deletions cut 4 bases from V and 4 bases from J, with 16 bases between. The CDR3 contains 15 residues. The germline V gene encodes CDR1 SGHTA and CDR2 FQGTGA. The CDR3 sequence is CASSSRRGDVYGYTF. The CDR3 DNA sequence: TGTGCCAGCAGCTCCCGAAGAGGAGACGTCTATGGCTACACCTTC.

V and J are TRBV5-1 and TRBJ1-5, with 10 nucleotides matching TRBD1. The trim removed 1 base at V and 2 bases at J, leaving 6 bases unmatched. The CDR3 length is 17 residues. Germline CDR1 and CDR2: SGHRS and YFSETQ. This chain's CDR3 is CASSLKRQGACNQPQHF. The CDR3 DNA is TGCGCCAGCAGCTTGAAAAGACAGGGGGCCTGCAATCAGCCCCAGCATTTT.

The rearrangement joins TRBV27 to TRBJ1-2; 7 bases align to TRBD1. With V trimmed by 5 bases and J by 4 bases, 10 bases remained unmatched. The CDR3 has 15 residues. Germline V gives CDR1 MNHEY, CDR2 SMNVEV (reference sequence). The CDR3 DNA reads TGTGCCAGCAGTACGACAAACAGGGGTATCTATGGCTACACCTTC. Translated: CASSTTNRGIYGYTF.

The gene calls are TRBV11-1 and TRBJ1-6; 9 nucleotides line up with TRBD1. The CDR3 consists of 15 residues. V trimming: 5 bases; J trimming: 7 bases; junction bases outside the gene matches: 6. CDR1 SGHAT and CDR2 FQDESV come from the germline V gene (reference sequence). The CDR3 is CASSGSGTGNSPLHF. The CDR3 nucleotides are TGTGCCAGCAGCGGATCCGGGACAGGGAATTCACCCCTCCACTTT.

The V gene is TRBV28, the J gene TRBJ2-7; 8 bases line up with TRBD1. This CDR3 has 16 amino acids. V was pared by 3 bases and J by 3 bases, with 10 bases of the junction left unmatched. CDR1 is MDHEN, CDR2 SYDVKM, per germline. Here the CDR3 reads CASSLLTGAFLYEQYF. The CDR3 DNA is TGTGCCAGCAGTTTGTTGACAGGGGCCTTCCTCTACGAGCAGTACTTC.

The rearrangement joins TRBV19 to TRBJ2-1; 7 bases agree with TRBD2. Germline assignment: CDR1 LNHDA and CDR2 SQIVND (reference sequence). This CDR3 has 14 residues. The V gene end was trimmed by 5 bases and the J gene end by 8 bases; junction bases not matched to a gene: 9. The CDR3 sequence is CASSPGTTWHEQFF. The CDR3, as DNA: TGTGCCAGTAGTCCCGGGACTACTTGGCATGAGCAGTTCTTC. Combining the CDR3 with reference TRBV19 and TRBJ2-1 gives the whole variable domain DGGITQSPKYLFRKEGQNVTLSCEQNLNHDAMYWYRQDPGQGLRLIYYSQIVNDFQKGDIAEGYSVSREKKESFPLTVTSAQKNPTAFYLCASSPGTTWHEQFFGPGTRLTVL.

V and J are TRBV27 and TRBJ2-7; TRBD2 might be the D (5 bases). The CDR3 length is 14 residues. In germline, CDR1 is MNHEY, CDR2 SMNVEV (reference sequence). The germline V and J ends were trimmed by 3 bases and 8 bases, with 17 bases remaining between them. CDR3 sequence: CASSFGGPDSQQYF. The CDR3, as DNA: TGTGCCAGCAGTTTTGGCGGGCCCGATTCCCAGCAGTACTTC.

The CDR3 region is CASMGIVRENTEAFF. The CDR3 region has the DNA TGTGCCAGCATGGGAATAGTCAGGGAGAACACTGAAGCTTTCTTT. The rearrangement links TRBV27 to TRBJ1-1, with a tentative D call TRBD1 (5 bases). This CDR3 spans 15 amino acids. V was pared by 7 bases and J by 1 base, with 16 bases between. Germline V gene sequence: CDR1 MNHEY, CDR2 SMNVEV (reference sequence).

J is TRBJ1-4 and V is TRBV4-1, with 7 positions matching TRBD1. The ends lost 1 base at V and 4 bases at J; junction bases unmatched: 3. The CDR3 covers 15 residues. Germline loops: CDR1 MGHRA, CDR2 YSYEKL. The CDR3 DNA sequence: TGCGCCAGCAGCCAAGTGACAGGGCATAATGAAAAACTGTTTTTT. Its protein is CASSQVTGHNEKLFF.

The J gene is TRBJ2-1, the V gene TRBV28, with D possibly being TRBD1 (5 bases). Germline V gene sequence: CDR1 MDHEN, CDR2 SYDVKM. V dropped 5 bases and J dropped 3 bases, with 17 bases sitting between them. CDR3 size: 16 residues. CDR3 DNA: TGTGCCAGCAGTCGAACAGGTTCCCCCAGCTACAATGAGCAGTTCTTC. Its translation is CASSRTGSPSYNEQFF. The variable domain in full, completed from reference TRBV28 and TRBJ2-1, reads DVKVTQSSRYLVKRTGEKVFLECVQDMDHENMFWYRQDPGLGLRLIYFSYDVKMKEKGDIPEGYSVSREKKERFSLILESASTNQTSMYLCASSRTGSPSYNEQFFGPGTRLTVL.

The CDR3 bases are TGTGCCAGCAGCCCCAGGGCAGCGTCGAACACTGAAGCTTTCTTT. Translating gives CASSPRAASNTEAFF. This rearrangement joins TRBV9 to TRBJ1-1; the D gene is possibly TRBD1 (5 bases). CDR3 length: 15 residues. V was cut by 4 bases and J by 1 base, with 14 bases left in between. Germline V lookup: CDR1 SGDLS, CDR2 YYNGEE.

J is TRBJ2-7 and V is TRBV27; 7 nucleotides align to TRBD2. The CDR3 sequence is 17 residues long. The ends lost 8 bases at V and 6 bases at J; junction bases unmatched: 22. CDR1 and CDR2 (germline): MNHEY, SMNVEV (reference sequence). This chain's CDR3 is CASWGLSEIKSPREQYF. The CDR3 DNA sequence: TGTGCCAGCTGGGGACTATCGGAAATAAAGTCCCCCCGCGAGCAGTACTTC.

The chain is built from TRBV27 and TRBJ2-7; TRBD2 matches 12 bases. V shed 6 bases, J shed 4 bases, and the junction held 4 bases outside the gene matches. The CDR3 extends over 14 amino acids. The germline gives CDR1 MNHEY, CDR2 SMNVEV (reference sequence). The CDR3 here is CASSTSGGWYEQYF. The CDR3 region has the DNA TGTGCCAGCAGCACTAGCGGGGGGTGGTACGAGCAGTACTTC.

The chain couples TRBV7-9 to TRBJ2-2; D perhaps matches TRBD1 (6 bases). V dropped 1 base and J dropped 6 bases, with 12 bases sitting between them. The germline V gene encodes CDR1 SEHNR and CDR2 FQNEAQ (reference sequence). CDR3 length: 15 amino acids. The DNA for the CDR3 is TGTGCCAGCAGCTTAGGGACAGTATCTGCCGGGGAGCTGTTTTTT. It is translated as CASSLGTVSAGELFF.

V gene TRBV4-1 combines with J gene TRBJ2-1; 7 nucleotides match TRBD2. Germline V lookup: CDR1 MGHRA, CDR2 YSYEKL. The length of the CDR3 is 16 residues. The J segment lost 0 bases and the V segment lost 1 base, leaving 3 bases of the junction unmatched. CDR3 coding DNA: TGCGCCAGCAGCCAAGTAGGGAGGGCCTCCTACAATGAGCAGTTCTTC. Protein: CASSQVGRASYNEQFF.

The count of this clone is one. This chain uses TRBV6-2 or TRBV6-3 with TRBJ2-7, with D perhaps TRBD2 (5 bases). The V end lost 2 bases, the J end lost 3 bases, and 11 bases lay between the germline ends. CDR1 and CDR2 from the germline V gene are MNHEY and SVGEGT. The CDR3 is 14 residues long. CDR3 residues: CASSYERGNYEQYF. CDR3 in DNA: TGTGCCAGCAGTTACGAACGGGGTAACTACGAGCAGTACTTC.